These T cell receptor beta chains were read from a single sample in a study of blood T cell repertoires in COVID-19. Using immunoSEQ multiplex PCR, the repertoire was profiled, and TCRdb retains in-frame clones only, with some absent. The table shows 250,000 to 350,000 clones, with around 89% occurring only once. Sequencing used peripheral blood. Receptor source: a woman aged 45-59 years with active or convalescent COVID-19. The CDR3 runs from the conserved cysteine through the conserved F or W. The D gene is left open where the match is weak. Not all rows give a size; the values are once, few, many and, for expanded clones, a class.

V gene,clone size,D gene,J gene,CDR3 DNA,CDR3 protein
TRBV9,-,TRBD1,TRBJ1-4,TGTGCCAGCAGCCCCCGGGACAGTCCTAATGAAAAACTGTTTTTT,CASSPRDSPNEKLFF
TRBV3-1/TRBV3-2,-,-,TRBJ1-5,TGTGCCAGCAGCCAAGGGACAGTTAGCAATCAGCCCCAGCATTTT,CASSQGTVSNQPQHF
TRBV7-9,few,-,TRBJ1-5,TGTGCCAGCAGCCCAGACACCGGTCAGCCCCAGCATTTT,CASSPDTGQPQHF
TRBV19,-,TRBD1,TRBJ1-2,TGTGCCAGTACCCGGGACAGCACCACTAACTATGGCTACACCTTC,CASTRDSTTNYGYTF
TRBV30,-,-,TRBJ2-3,TGTGCCTGGAGTGTACTACGGCAGGGCGTGCGACCAGATACGCAGTATTTT,CAWSVLRQGVRPDTQYF
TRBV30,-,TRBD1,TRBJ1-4,TGTGCCTGGAATACGGGACAGGGCCCTGAAAAACTGTTTTTT,CAWNTGQGPEKLFF
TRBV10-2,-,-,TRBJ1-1,TGCGCCAGCAGTGACAGGGAGGTGGGTGAAGCTTTCTTT,CASSDREVGEAFF
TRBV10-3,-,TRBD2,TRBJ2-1,TGTGCCATCCTCCCAGCGGGAGGTTTAGACAATGAGCAGTTCTTC,CAILPAGGLDNEQFF
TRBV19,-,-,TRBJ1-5,TGTGCCAGTGCACAGGGTCTGCCTCGAGGTAGCAATCAGCCCCAGCATTTT,CASAQGLPRGSNQPQHF
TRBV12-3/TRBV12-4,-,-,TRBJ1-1,TGTGCCAGCAGTCTTCTACAGGGAGGGGAAGCTTTCTTT,CASSLLQGGEAFF
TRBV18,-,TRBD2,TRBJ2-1,TGTGCCAGCTCACCAAATGCGGGAGCCGGGGGATCATACAATGAGCAGTTCTTC,CASSPNAGAGGSYNEQFF
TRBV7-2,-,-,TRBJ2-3,TGTGCCAGCAGCCAGCGGTCCCTAGCAGATACGCAGTATTTT,CASSQRSLADTQYF
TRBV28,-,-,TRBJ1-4,TGTGCCAGCAGTTTCCGTGATGAAAAACTGTTTTTT,CASSFRDEKLFF
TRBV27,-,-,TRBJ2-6,TGTGCCAGCAGTATGACAGCGTTACTCTCTGGGGCCAACGTCCTGACTTTC,CASSMTALLSGANVLTF
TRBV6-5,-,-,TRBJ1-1,TGTGCCAGCAGTTACTCGATAGGGGGTGAAGCTTTCTTT,CASSYSIGGEAFF